This T cell receptor (beta chain) appears in the sequencing data of a study of long-term antiretroviral therapy in people with HIV. Survey-level resolution applied to immunoSEQ assay v3.0. Only in-frame clones appear in the TCRdb table, and some are missing; sequencing was by immunoSEQ multiplex PCR. Of approximately 16,000 clones listed, 80% to 90% are singletons. With 3 bases clipped from V and 5 bases from J, the junction kept 7 bases outside the gene matches. The CDR3 totals 15 residues. The germline V gene has CDR1 SGHNT and CDR2 YENEEA. The specimen comprised unsorted PBMCs, sampled more than 2.2 years before starting antiretroviral therapy. V usage is TRBV11-3 and J usage is TRBJ2-5; 9 bases fit TRBD2. The clonotype comes from a woman aged 25-40 years with HIV. The CDR3 sequence: CASSLAGGPWETQYF. In DNA, the CDR3 is TGTGCCAGCAGCTTGGCGGGGGGGCCGTGGGAGACCCAGTACTTC.